This T cell receptor beta chain stems from a study of T cells in narcolepsy. Whole-study results and caveats: Comparing one patient's CSF and blood CD4+ clonotypes highlighted HCRT- and TRIB2-specific autoreactive clonotypes. Blood of same and different patients, but not healthy controls, reportedly held recurring autoreactive clonotypes.

As concerns this clone: The antigen remains undetermined.

V lost 10 bases and J 5 bases, leaving 15 bases between the germline ends. This CDR3 spans 13 amino acids. The V gene's germline CDR1 is MNHNS and CDR2 SASEGT. Sequencing used immunoSEQ multiplex PCR; TCRdb keeps in-frame clones, though not all of them. The sample shows about 30,000 clones, 75% to 85% of them seen only once. This sequence was found in a human donor with narcolepsy. Sequences were obtained from CD45RA- memory CD4+ T cells from PBMCs. J is TRBJ2-1 and V is TRBV6-1; D not certain. CDR3 in amino acids: CATEARRNNEQFF. The CDR3 DNA sequence: TGTGCCACAGAGGCACGACGAAACAATGAGCAGTTCTTC.